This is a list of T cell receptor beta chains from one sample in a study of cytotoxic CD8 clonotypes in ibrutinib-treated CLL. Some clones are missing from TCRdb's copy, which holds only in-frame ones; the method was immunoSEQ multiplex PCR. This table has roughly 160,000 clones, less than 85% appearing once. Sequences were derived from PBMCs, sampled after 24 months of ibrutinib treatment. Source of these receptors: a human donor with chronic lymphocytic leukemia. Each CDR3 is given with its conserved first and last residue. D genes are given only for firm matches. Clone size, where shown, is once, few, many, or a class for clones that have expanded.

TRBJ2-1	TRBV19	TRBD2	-	TGTGCCAGTAGCTTACAGGGGTGGAGCGGGAGGCCCACCTACAATGAGCAGTTCTTC	CASSLQGWSGRPTYNEQFF
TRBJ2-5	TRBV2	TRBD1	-	TGTGCCAGCAGGTCCTCTCTTACAGGGGGCGCTTACGAGACCCAGTACTTC	CASRSSLTGGAYETQYF
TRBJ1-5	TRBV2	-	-	TGTGCCAGCAGTGGACAGAGTATAGGTTCGGGTCAGCCCCAGCATTTT	CASSGQSIGSGQPQHF
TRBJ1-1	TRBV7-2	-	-	TGTGCCAGCAGCTTGAGTCAGAACACTGAAGCTTTCTTT	CASSLSQNTEAFF
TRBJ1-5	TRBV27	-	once	TGTGCCAGCAGTTTTGAGGGTCAGCCCCAGCATTTT	CASSFEGQPQHF
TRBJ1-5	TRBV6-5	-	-	TGTGCCAGCAGTCCCCTTGGGGGAAACAATCAGCCCCAGCATTTT	CASSPLGGNNQPQHF
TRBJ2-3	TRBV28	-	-	TGTGCCAGCAGTTCCTTCCAGGAGTTAGATACGCAGTATTTT	CASSSFQELDTQYF
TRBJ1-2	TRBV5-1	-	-	TGCGCCAGCAGCTTGGACCGGGACTATGGCTACACCTTC	CASSLDRDYGYTF
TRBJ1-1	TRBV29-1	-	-	TGCAGCGTTGATGACCAAGGGGCGGAAGCTTTCTTT	CSVDDQGAEAFF
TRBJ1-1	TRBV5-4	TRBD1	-	TGTGCCAGCAACAAGAAACAGGGGGTAGACACTGAAGCTTTCTTT	CASNKKQGVDTEAFF
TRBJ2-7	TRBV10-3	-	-	TGTGCCATCAGCGGTCAGGGACGCGAGCAGTACTTC	CAISGQGREQYF
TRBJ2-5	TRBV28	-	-	TGTGCCAGCAGTCTCAGCCGGTACCAAGAGACCCAGTACTTC	CASSLSRYQETQYF
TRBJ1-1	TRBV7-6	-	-	TGTGCCAGCAGCGCGGGGGACACTGAAGCTTTCTTT	CASSAGDTEAFF
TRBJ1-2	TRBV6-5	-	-	TGTGCCAGCAGTTACCGGCGGGGTCAGGTTGGCGGCTACACCTTC	CASSYRRGQVGGYTF
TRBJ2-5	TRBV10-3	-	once	TGTGCCATCAGGTCGAGTGCTGACCAAGAGACCCAGTACTTC	CAIRSSADQETQYF
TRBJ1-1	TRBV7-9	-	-	TGTGCCAGCAGCGCCGATCCTGCGGGCACTGAAGCTTTCTTT	CASSADPAGTEAFF
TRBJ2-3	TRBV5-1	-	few	TGCGCCAGCAGCTTGTGGGCAGGAGCCAGTAGCACAGATACGCAGTATTTT	CASSLWAGASSTDTQYF
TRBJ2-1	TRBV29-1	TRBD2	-	TGCAGCGTTGGGGAGCGGGGGCCGAGAGAGCAGTTCTTC	CSVGERGPREQFF
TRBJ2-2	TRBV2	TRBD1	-	TGTGCCAGCAGTGAACCGGGACAGGGGTTGACCGGGGAGCTGTTTTTT	CASSEPGQGLTGELFF
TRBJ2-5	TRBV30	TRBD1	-	TGTGCCTGGAGCAGGGGGACAGAGACCCAGTACTTC	CAWSRGTETQYF
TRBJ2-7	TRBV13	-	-	TGTGCCAGCAGCCGTTGGGCCTACGAGCAGTACTTC	CASSRWAYEQYF
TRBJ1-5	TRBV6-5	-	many	TGTGCCAGCAGACAGACAGATTTCAACAATCAGCCCCAGCATTTT	CASRQTDFNNQPQHF
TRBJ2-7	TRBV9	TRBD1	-	TGTGCCAGCAGCAACCGGGACAGGGGGCTACCTGTCGGCTACGAGCAGTACTTC	CASSNRDRGLPVGYEQYF
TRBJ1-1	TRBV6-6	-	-	TGTGCCAGCAGCCCCAGGGAAGCGACTGAAGCTTTCTTT	CASSPREATEAFF
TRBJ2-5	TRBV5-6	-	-	TGTGCCAGCAGCGCGGGGAACCGCCAAGAGACCCAGTACTTC	CASSAGNRQETQYF
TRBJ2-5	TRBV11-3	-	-	TGTGCCAGCAGCCTAGGCAGGGGTTATGAGACCCAGTACTTC	CASSLGRGYETQYF